This is a list of T cell receptor beta chains from one sample in a study of technical replicates of blood from several donors. Clones were read by immunoSEQ multiplex PCR, and TCRdb kept only the in-frame ones, dropping some. Of approximately 13,000 clones in the sample, about four fifths were seen once. Sequencing input: PBMCs. The receptor set was obtained from a human donor in good health. The CDR3 runs from the conserved cysteine through the conserved F or W. Fields, in order: D gene, J gene, CDR3 length, V gene, clone size, CDR3 protein, CDR3 DNA. A D gene is named only where the DNA matches it firmly. Size values are once, few and many counts, or a class for expanded clones, and some rows have none.

D gene: TRBD1
J gene: TRBJ2-5
CDR3 length: 14
V gene: TRBV11-2
clone size: NA
CDR3 protein: CASSLDRGRETQYF
CDR3 DNA: TGTGCCAGCAGCCTGGACAGGGGGCGTGAGACCCAGTACTTC

D gene: NA
J gene: TRBJ2-5
CDR3 length: 13
V gene: TRBV21-1
clone size: NA
CDR3 protein: CARGREAVETQYF
CDR3 DNA: TGTGCAAGGGGGAGGGAAGCGGTAGAGACCCAGTACTTC

D gene: TRBD2
J gene: TRBJ2-2
CDR3 length: 16
V gene: TRBV7-3
clone size: few
CDR3 protein: CASSAELAAYSGELFF
CDR3 DNA: TGTGCCAGCAGCGCAGAACTAGCGGCATATAGCGGGGAGCTGTTTTTT

D gene: TRBD2
J gene: TRBJ2-7
CDR3 length: 15
V gene: TRBV18
clone size: NA
CDR3 protein: CASSPSASGTYEQYF
CDR3 DNA: TGTGCCAGCTCACCATCCGCTAGCGGAACCTACGAGCAGTACTTC

D gene: TRBD1
J gene: TRBJ1-4
CDR3 length: 15
V gene: TRBV19
clone size: few
CDR3 protein: CASTSHRGTNEKLFF
CDR3 DNA: TGTGCCAGTACATCGCACAGGGGTACTAATGAAAAACTGTTTTTT

D gene: NA
J gene: TRBJ1-1
CDR3 length: 13
V gene: TRBV27
clone size: NA
CDR3 protein: CASSLYMNTEAFF
CDR3 DNA: TGTGCCAGCAGTTTGTACATGAACACTGAAGCTTTCTTT

D gene: TRBD1
J gene: TRBJ2-1
CDR3 length: 13
V gene: TRBV25-1
clone size: NA
CDR3 protein: CASGGQGYNEQFF
CDR3 DNA: TGTGCCAGCGGGGGACAGGGGTACAATGAGCAGTTCTTC

D gene: NA
J gene: TRBJ2-3
CDR3 length: 15
V gene: TRBV7-9
clone size: NA
CDR3 protein: CASSRDGGFTDTQYF
CDR3 DNA: TGTGCCAGCAGCCGAGACGGGGGATTCACAGATACGCAGTATTTT

D gene: TRBD1
J gene: TRBJ2-7
CDR3 length: 19
V gene: TRBV7-2
clone size: NA
CDR3 protein: CASSLGERGQGARRYEQYF
CDR3 DNA: TGTGCCAGCAGCTTAGGTGAAAGGGGTCAGGGGGCGCGGAGGTACGAGCAGTACTTC

D gene: TRBD1
J gene: TRBJ1-1
CDR3 length: 14
V gene: TRBV5-5
clone size: NA
CDR3 protein: CASSLAWTGASSIF
CDR3 DNA: TGTGCCAGCAGCTTGGCATGGACAGGGGCCTCCTCGATCTTT

D gene: TRBD2
J gene: TRBJ2-3
CDR3 length: 15
V gene: TRBV7-9
clone size: NA
CDR3 protein: CASSSSGTSTDTQYF
CDR3 DNA: TGTGCCAGCAGCTCTAGCGGGACTAGCACAGATACGCAGTATTTT

D gene: NA
J gene: TRBJ1-5
CDR3 length: 16
V gene: TRBV5-6
clone size: NA
CDR3 protein: CASSLYAVSSNQPQHF
CDR3 DNA: TGTGCCAGCAGCTTGTACGCGGTGTCGAGCAATCAGCCCCAGCATTTT

D gene: NA
J gene: TRBJ1-4
CDR3 length: 15
V gene: TRBV6-1
clone size: NA
CDR3 protein: CASSGTQGTNEKLFF
CDR3 DNA: TGTGCCAGCAGTGGAACACAGGGCACTAATGAAAAACTGTTTTTT

D gene: TRBD1
J gene: TRBJ1-3
CDR3 length: 14
V gene: TRBV27
clone size: NA
CDR3 protein: CASSMTGFGNTIYF
CDR3 DNA: TGTGCCAGCAGTATGACAGGGTTCGGAAACACCATATATTTT

D gene: TRBD1
J gene: TRBJ2-7
CDR3 length: 15
V gene: TRBV18
clone size: few
CDR3 protein: CASSQVGTGGNEQYF
CDR3 DNA: TGTGCCAGCTCACAGGTAGGGACAGGGGGCAACGAGCAGTACTTC

D gene: TRBD1
J gene: TRBJ2-5
CDR3 length: 14
V gene: TRBV9
clone size: NA
CDR3 protein: CASSVGGQGETQYF
CDR3 DNA: TGTGCCAGCAGCGTAGGGGGACAGGGGGAGACCCAGTACTTC

D gene: NA
J gene: TRBJ2-5
CDR3 length: 13
V gene: TRBV6-1
clone size: NA
CDR3 protein: CASSDIPGGTQYF
CDR3 DNA: TGTGCCAGCAGCGACATACCCGGGGGGACCCAGTACTTC

D gene: NA
J gene: TRBJ2-7
CDR3 length: 13
V gene: TRBV7-9
clone size: NA
CDR3 protein: CASSWTGTYEQYF
CDR3 DNA: TGTGCCAGCAGCTGGACTGGAACCTACGAGCAGTACTTC